This T cell receptor beta chain was sequenced during a study of blood T cell repertoires in COVID-19 (dated by TCRdb to 2020 to 2022). In terms of the full investigation: The collaborator samples originated in the United States, Italy and Spain and spanned the acute and convalescent phases of COVID-19. The prospective study material was composed of cDNA or gDNA derived from T cells, B-cell-depleted T cells, or PBMCs. The dataset comprised deeply sampled blood TCRbeta repertoires from subjects exposed to, actively infected with, or recovered from COVID-19. A freely available public database, intended as a resource for researchers studying the immune response to SARS-CoV-2, is where the repertoires were released. Samples came from the ongoing ImmuneRACE study (first 160 participants) plus 1,254 subjects from 6 global collaborators. Sample metadata almost always included a de-identified subject ID, COVID-19 status, age in years and sex. Where available, HLA class I and class II types were obtained from metadata supplied by the sample provider rather than from assay-based typing.

The germline V end is reduced by 3 bases and the J end by 3 bases; junction bases left unmatched: 7. There are 15 amino acids in the CDR3, from cysteine to phenylalanine inclusive. The retained sequence is limited to the CDR3, 45 bases, with the frame set at the first base. Looking up the germline V gene yields CDR1 SGHRS and CDR2 YFSETQ. TCRbeta CDR3 regions were amplified from genomic DNA using the immunoSEQ Assay, a bias-controlled multiplex PCR. Per the authors' processing: The number of nucleated cells in each sample was estimated from the amplification of reference gene primers within the assay. Sequence reads were collapsed and filtered to measure the absolute abundance of every unique TCRbeta CDR3 rearrangement. For each sample, productive Simpson clonality was calculated as the square root of Simpson's diversity index over productive rearrangements. TCRdb holds this immuneACCESS table with in-frame rearrangements only. Some clones are missing; in checked studies, unresolved V genes explain under half, and the rest has no known cause. That table supplies the V and J calls and clone size; D and trimming were determined from the DNA. This sample is represented by 55,000 to 70,000 clones; 88% of them were singletons. The top ten hold over 9.5% of the sample.

Results and caveats for the whole study, not just this receptor: The amount of clinical and demographic metadata varied by source and participant and was provided uncurated.

This clone was counted once. Which antigen it targets is not known. No base-level quality is on record; no much larger clone is a single base apart. Participants in the prospective study were aged about 18 to 89 years, lived in 20 to 25 United States geographic areas, and enrolled through a virtual design. Cohort assignment in the prospective study relied on participant-reported clinical history from a screening survey and a study questionnaire. Recovered participants in ImmuneRACE Cohort 3 were defined by two consecutive negative NP/OP PCR tests, clearance by a healthcare professional, or resolution of symptoms. Mobile phlebotomists in the prospective study collected whole blood, serum and a nasopharyngeal or oropharyngeal swab from every participant. Over a roughly 2-month period, participants in the prospective study had the option of providing additional blood draws and questionnaires. Before DNA extraction, prospective study blood samples were shipped either frozen or at room temperature.

The receptor was derived from a woman aged 40-49 years who had recovered from COVID-19. The specimen was PBMCs or T cells enriched from blood (not recorded which). The chain is encoded by TRBV5-1 joined to TRBJ2-7, and TRBD1 aligns with 9 junction nucleotides. The sequence in DNA is TGCGCCAGCAGCTCGGGGACAGGGCCCTTCTACGAGCAGTACTTC. Its coded protein is CASSSGTGPFYEQYF.